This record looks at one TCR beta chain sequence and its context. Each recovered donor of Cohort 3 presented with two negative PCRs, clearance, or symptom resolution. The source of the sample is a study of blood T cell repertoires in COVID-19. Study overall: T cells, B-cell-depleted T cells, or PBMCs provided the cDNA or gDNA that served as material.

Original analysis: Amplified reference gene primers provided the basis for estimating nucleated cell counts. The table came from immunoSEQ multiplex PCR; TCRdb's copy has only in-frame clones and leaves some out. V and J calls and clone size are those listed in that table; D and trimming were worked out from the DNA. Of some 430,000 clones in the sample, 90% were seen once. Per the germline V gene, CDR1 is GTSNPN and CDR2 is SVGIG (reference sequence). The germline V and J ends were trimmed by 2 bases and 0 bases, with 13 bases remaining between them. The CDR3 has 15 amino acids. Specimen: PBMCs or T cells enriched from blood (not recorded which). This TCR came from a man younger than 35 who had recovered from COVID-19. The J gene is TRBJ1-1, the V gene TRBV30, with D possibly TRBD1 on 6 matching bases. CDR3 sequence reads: CAWSPGAGMNTEAFF. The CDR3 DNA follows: TGTGCCTGGAGTCCAGGGGCTGGAATGAACACTGAAGCTTTCTTT. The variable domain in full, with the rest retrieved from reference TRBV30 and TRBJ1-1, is SQTIHQWPATLVQPVGSPLSLECTVEGTSNPNLYWYRQAAGRGLQLLFYSVGIGQISSEVPQNLSASRPQDRQFILSSKKLLLSDSGFYLCAWSPGAGMNTEAFFGQGTRLTVV.